The source of this TCR beta chain is a study of control samples from healthy donors and cancer patients. With regard to this clone: Within the sample, other DNA sequences also encode this same CDR3.

Germline CDR1 is MGHRA and CDR2 is YSYEKL. The CDR3 sequence is 13 residues long. V was cut by 0 bases and J by 1 base, with 4 bases left in between. Only in-frame clones appear in the TCRdb table, and some are missing; sequencing was by immunoSEQ multiplex PCR. The repertoire holds 90,000 to 100,000 clones, with roughly four fifths as singletons. V is TRBV4-1 and J is TRBJ2-7; the D is unclear. This clonotype was obtained from a man aged 60 to 75 in good health. Sequenced: blood. This CDR3 is CASSQERSYEQYF. In DNA form, the CDR3 reads TGCGCCAGCAGCCAAGAACGGTCCTACGAGCAGTACTTC.